These 5 T cell receptor beta chains came from one sample sequenced in a study of shared clonotypes between healthy human individuals. The table came from immunoSEQ multiplex PCR; TCRdb's copy has only in-frame clones and leaves some out. The sample holds about 1,500,000 clones, roughly 97% seen once. The sample taken for sequencing was naive CD4+ T cells sorted from blood. Subset indicated: CD45RA+ positively selected. The receptors derive from a man under 40 in good health.

The chain recombines TRBV5-4 with TRBJ2-7; possibly TRBD2 for D (7 bases). CDR3 length: 14 residues. CDR1 and CDR2 from the germline V gene are SGHNT and YYREEE (reference sequence). Trimming took 5 bases from V and 6 from J, leaving 18 bases between them. For the CDR3, the DNA is TGTGCCAGCAGTCTGCCCTCGGGGGGCCTCGAGCAGTACTTC. Its translation: CASSLPSGGLEQYF.

The chain couples TRBV27 to TRBJ1-5; no clear D. The germline V and J ends were trimmed by 2 bases and 2 bases, with 10 bases remaining between them. The CDR3 has 15 residues. Germline V gives CDR1 MNHEY, CDR2 SMNVEV (reference sequence). The CDR3 region has the DNA TGTGCCAGCAGTTTAAGGGCACCGGGCAATCAGCCCCAGCATTTT. It encodes CASSLRAPGNQPQHF.

V gene TRBV7-8 combines with J gene TRBJ2-2; the match to TRBD2 covers 8 bases. Losses at the gene ends were 10 bases for V and 0 bases for J; bases not matched to a gene: 4. The germline V gene encodes CDR1 SGHVS and CDR2 FQNEAQ. This CDR3 has 14 amino acids. This chain's CDR3 is CATPGLANTGELFF. CDR3 bases: TGTGCCACCCCGGGACTAGCGAACACCGGGGAGCTGTTTTTT.

This chain uses TRBV4-2 with TRBJ2-5; no reliable D call. Trimming shortened V by 1 base and J by 3 bases, and 21 bases separated the two germline ends. There are 18 residues in the CDR3. Looked up from germline, CDR1 is LGHNA and CDR2 is YNFKEQ. The CDR3 spells CASSQAQDVAATEETQYF. In DNA form, the CDR3 reads TGTGCCAGCAGCCAAGCCCAAGACGTGGCAGCCACGGAAGAGACCCAGTACTTC.

The V call is TRBV5-4, the J call TRBJ2-7; weak D call: TRBD2 (6 bases). CDR3 length: 15 residues. Trimming took off 0 bases at V and 6 bases at J, with 16 bases between the two ends. Germline CDR1 SGHNT, CDR2 YYREEE (reference sequence). The CDR3 loop is CASSLGRTVGGEQYF. The CDR3 DNA reads as TGTGCCAGCAGCTTGGGCCGGACGGTGGGGGGCGAGCAGTACTTC.